Following are 21 T cell receptor beta chains from one sample sequenced in a study of response to subunit inactivated influenza vaccine. TCRdb itself ran the RT-PCR reads through MiXCR, one entry per CDR3 protein. The repertoire holds approximately 570,000 distinct CDR3 sequences, 7.6% seen once, with approximately 13% in the top ten. This specimen consisted of PBMCs from blood, obtained approximately 25 months after vaccination. These receptor sequences come from a man aged 50-75 years who received an inactivated influenza vaccine.

This clonotype has ten or more counts. The rearrangement uses TRBV3-1 and TRBJ2-7, with TRBD2 matching over 7 bases. Germline CDR1 reads LGHDT; CDR2 reads YNNKEL (reference sequence). CDR3 length: 14 residues. The junction had 3 bases not matched to a gene; V was cut back by 1 base and J by 3 bases. For the CDR3, the DNA is TGTGCCAGCAGCCAAGCTTCGGGGGGCTACGAGCAGTACTTC. Encoded protein: CASSQASGGYEQYF.

A note on this clonotype: This sequence may be a read error, since a much larger clone differs from it by one base. The V and J genes are TRBV5-1 and TRBJ2-1, with a possible D match to TRBD1 (5 bases). V lost 0 bases and J lost 2, with 12 bases in between. In germline, CDR1 is SGHRS, CDR2 YFSETQ. This CDR3 spans 16 amino acids. The chain's CDR3 is CASSLVPVTAYNEQFF. CDR3 nucleotide sequence: TGCGCCAGCAGCTTGGTACCCGTGACAGCCTACAATGAGCAGTTCTTC.

The chain has TRBV20-1 and TRBJ2-3; maybe TRBD1 (6 bases). From germline, CDR1 is DFQATT and CDR2 SNEGSKA (reference sequence). The CDR3 covers 14 residues. The V end lost 7 bases, the J end lost 2 bases, and 16 bases lay between the germline ends. The CDR3 loop reads CSDRRQANTDTQYF. In DNA form, the CDR3 reads TGCAGTGACAGAAGACAGGCGAACACAGATACGCAGTATTTT.

This clonotype has at least ten counts. V gene TRBV18 combines with J gene TRBJ2-1; D tentatively fits TRBD1 or TRBD2 (5 bases each). Looked up from germline, CDR1 is KGHSH and CDR2 is LQKENI. Trimming took 3 bases from V and 0 from J, leaving 9 bases between them. The CDR3 contains 15 residues. The CDR3 bases are TGTGCCAGCTCACCGGGACGGAGCTCCTACAATGAGCAGTTCTTC. It translates to CASSPGRSSYNEQFF.

There are a few counts of this clonotype. DNA of the CDR3: TGTGCCAGCACCCCCCGGAGGTCAGGAACTGAAGCTTTCTTT. It codes for CASTPRRSGTEAFF. The rearrangement links TRBV2 to TRBJ1-1; D gene uncertain. Germline V gene sequence: CDR1 SNHLY, CDR2 FYNNEI. CDR3 length: 14 residues. V was pared by 7 bases and J by 5 bases, with 17 bases between.

The sample holds a few counts of this clonotype. The chain recombines TRBV28 with TRBJ1-5; D is ambiguous. The germline V gene encodes CDR1 MDHEN and CDR2 SYDVKM. This CDR3 region has 16 residues. Trimming took 4 bases from V and 3 from J, leaving 16 bases between them. This CDR3 is CASSSPRTRYNQPQHF. The CDR3 coding sequence is TGTGCCAGCAGTTCCCCCCGGACTCGGTACAATCAGCCCCAGCATTTT.

The rearrangement links TRBV6-6 to TRBJ2-7, with D unclear. Germline V gene sequence: CDR1 MNHNY, CDR2 SVGAGI (reference sequence). Deletions cut 4 bases from V and 2 bases from J, with 9 bases between. This CDR3 has 13 residues. CDR3 protein: CASSLSETYEQYF. Here the CDR3 DNA reads TGTGCCAGCAGTTTAAGCGAAACCTACGAGCAGTACTTC.

The sample holds many counts of this clonotype. The chain links TRBV11-2 to TRBJ2-2, with D perhaps matching TRBD2 (6 bases). The CDR3 spans 17 residues. Per the germline V gene, CDR1 is SGHAT and CDR2 is FQNNGV. V lost 6 bases to trimming and J lost 5 bases, with 22 bases between them. The CDR3: CASRGVKKSRGTGELFF. For the CDR3, the DNA is TGTGCCAGCAGAGGGGTAAAAAAATCCCGGGGGACCGGGGAGCTGTTTTTT.

This clonotype was seen at least ten times. J is TRBJ1-3 and V is TRBV4-2; the D is unclear. From germline, CDR1 is LGHNA and CDR2 YNFKEQ. This CDR3 comprises 15 residues. V was shortened by 4 bases and J by 0 bases, with 10 bases between the two germline ends. The CDR3 sequence is CASSPNGYSGNTIYF. CDR3 bases: TGTGCCAGCAGCCCCAACGGTTACTCTGGAAACACCATATATTTT.

This clonotype was picked up a small number of times. The chain combines TRBV5-1 with TRBJ1-1, with a possible D match to TRBD1 (6 bases). V shed 7 bases and J shed 5 bases, with 18 bases lying between them. CDR1 and CDR2 from the germline V gene are SGHRS and YFSETQ. The CDR3 covers 14 residues. The CDR3 sequence: CASSAWGAETEAFF. The CDR3 DNA follows: TGCGCCAGCTCCGCGTGGGGGGCTGAAACTGAAGCTTTCTTT.

This clonotype was seen ten or more times. The V gene is TRBV29-1, the J gene TRBJ2-1, with 9 positions matching TRBD2. With 5 bases clipped from V and 8 bases from J, the junction kept 7 bases outside the gene matches. CDR1 and CDR2 from the germline V gene are SQVTM and ANQGSEA. CDR3 length equals 13 residues. CDR3 residues: CSVSAGGPYEQFF. The CDR3 DNA is TGCAGCGTTTCCGCGGGAGGGCCTTATGAGCAGTTCTTC.

This clonotype has just a few counts. This sequence joins TRBV30 and TRBJ2-2, with D unresolved. The CDR3 extends over 15 amino acids. V lost 0 bases to trimming and J lost 4 bases, with 12 bases between them. In germline, CDR1 is GTSNPN, CDR2 SVGIG (reference sequence). In DNA, the CDR3 is TGTGCCTGGAGTGTACTTGACTTATCCACCGGGGAGCTGTTTTTT. Translating it yields CAWSVLDLSTGELFF.

V and J are TRBV25-1 and TRBJ2-6; 11 nucleotides match TRBD1. Trimming removed 1 base from V and 2 bases from J; junction bases left unmatched: 1. Germline lookup yields CDR1 MGHDK and CDR2 SYGVNS. CDR3 size: 17 residues. The CDR3 nucleotides read TGTGCCAGCAGTGAATGGACAGGGGGCACTGGGGCCAACGTCCTGACTTTC. It specifies CASSEWTGGTGANVLTF.

The genes are TRBV6-1 and TRBJ1-4; D may be TRBD1 (5 bases). This CDR3 spans 14 amino acids. Germline values: CDR1 MNHNS, CDR2 SASEGT. Trimming took off 3 bases at V and 8 bases at J, with 13 bases between the two ends. This chain's CDR3 is CASSDGTPYEKLFF. As DNA, the CDR3 is TGTGCCAGCAGTGACGGGACTCCATACGAAAAACTGTTTTTT.

This clonotype has only a few counts. The chain uses TRBV13 and TRBJ2-1, with 12 bases matching TRBD1. Losses at the gene ends were 4 bases for V and 7 bases for J; bases not matched to a gene: 5. CDR3 length: 15 residues. Germline lookup yields CDR1 PRHDT and CDR2 FYEKMQ (reference sequence). This CDR3 reads CASSSWDRGLNEQFF. The CDR3 nucleotides read TGTGCCAGCAGCTCTTGGGACAGGGGGCTGAATGAGCAGTTCTTC.

This clonotype was observed many times. The V and J genes are TRBV5-4 and TRBJ1-3, with D possibly TRBD1 on 5 matching bases. Germline CDR1 reads SGHNT; CDR2 reads YYREEE (reference sequence). The V and J ends lost 4 bases and 3 bases respectively, with 14 bases between them. The CDR3 extends over 15 amino acids. The CDR3 spells CASSRPGKSGNTIYF. CDR3 nucleotide sequence: TGTGCCAGCAGCCGGCCAGGGAAGAGTGGAAACACCATATATTTT.

The V gene is TRBV6-1, the J gene TRBJ1-1; D gene unclear. Germline V gives CDR1 MNHNS, CDR2 SASEGT. With 6 bases removed from V and 0 bases from J, the gap between germline ends came to 14 bases. The CDR3 contains 15 residues. The CDR3 loop reads CASRSEWAMNTEAFF. The CDR3, as DNA: TGTGCCAGCAGGTCTGAATGGGCGATGAACACTGAAGCTTTCTTT.

The chain joins TRBV29-1 to TRBJ2-7; 8 nucleotides align to TRBD2. Trimming removed 4 bases from V and 4 bases from J; junction bases left unmatched: 6. The germline V gene has CDR1 SQVTM and CDR2 ANQGSEA. The CDR3 covers 13 residues. DNA for the CDR3: TGCAGCGTTGTCCTAGCGGGCGCTTACGAGCAGTACTTC. As protein: CSVVLAGAYEQYF.

The chain joins TRBV7-2 to TRBJ2-5; perhaps D is TRBD1 or TRBD2 (5 bases each). V was shortened by 5 bases and J by 9 bases, with 16 bases between the two germline ends. Germline CDR1 reads SGHTA; CDR2 reads FQGNSA. This CDR3 comprises 13 residues. In DNA, the CDR3 is TGTGCCAGCAGCCTAAACATAGAGGGGCCCCAGTACTTC. Its protein product is CASSLNIEGPQYF. Full variable domain (missing parts from reference TRBV7-2 and TRBJ2-5): GAGVSQSPSNKVTEKGKDVELRCDPISGHTALYWYRQSLGQGLEFLIYFQGNSAPDKSGLPSDRFSAERTGGSVSTLTIQRTQQEDSAVYLCASSLNIEGPQYFGPGTRLLVL.

This clonotype was found many times. The chain links TRBV27 to TRBJ2-3; TRBD2 matches at 9 bases. The CDR3 has 14 residues. Germline loops: CDR1 MNHEY, CDR2 SMNVEV (reference sequence). J was trimmed by 9 bases and V by 3 bases; bases with no gene match: 7. The CDR3 is CASSLTSGLGTQYF. The CDR3 DNA reads TGTGCCAGCAGTTTGACTAGCGGCCTAGGGACGCAGTATTTT.

This clonotype was seen a few times. CDR3 nucleotide sequence: TGTGCCAGCAGCTGGGAAAGGACCGGGGAGCTGTTTTTT. It is translated as CASSWERTGELFF. The chain has TRBV7-2 and TRBJ2-2; D not resolved. This CDR3 has 13 amino acids. CDR1 SGHTA and CDR2 FQGNSA come from the germline V gene. Trimming took off 4 bases at V and 5 bases at J, with 8 bases between the two ends.